The text below deals with one T cell receptor beta chain. These data originate in a study of blood T cell repertoires in COVID-19. Sequencing used immunoSEQ multiplex PCR; TCRdb keeps in-frame clones, though not all of them. The table lists around 58,000 clones, 88% of them singletons. The CDR3 consists of 13 residues. In germline, CDR1 is MNHEY, CDR2 SVGAGI. Trimming cost V 5 bases and J 6 bases, with 13 bases left between them. The chain joins TRBV6-5 to TRBJ1-2; no clear D gene. The TCR was taken from a woman in her sixties with COVID-19, enrolled during active disease. Sequencing was carried out using peripheral blood. CDR3 loop: CASSLDPGDGYTF. CDR3 coding DNA: TGTGCCAGCAGTCTAGACCCCGGAGATGGCTACACCTTC.